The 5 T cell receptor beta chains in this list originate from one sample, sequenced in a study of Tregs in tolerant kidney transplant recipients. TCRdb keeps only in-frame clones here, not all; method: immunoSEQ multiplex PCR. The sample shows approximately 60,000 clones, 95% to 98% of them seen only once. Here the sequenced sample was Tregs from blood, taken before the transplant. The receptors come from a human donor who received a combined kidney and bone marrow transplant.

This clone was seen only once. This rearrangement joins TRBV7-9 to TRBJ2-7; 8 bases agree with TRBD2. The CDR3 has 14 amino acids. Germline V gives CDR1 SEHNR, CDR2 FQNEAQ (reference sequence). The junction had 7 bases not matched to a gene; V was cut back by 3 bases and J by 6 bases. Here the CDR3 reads CASSLRAGVGEQYF. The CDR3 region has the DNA TGTGCCAGCAGCTTGAGAGCGGGAGTGGGCGAGCAGTACTTC.

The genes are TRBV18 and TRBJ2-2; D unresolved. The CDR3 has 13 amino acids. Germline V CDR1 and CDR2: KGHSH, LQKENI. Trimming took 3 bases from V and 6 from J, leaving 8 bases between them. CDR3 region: CASSPVVAGELFF. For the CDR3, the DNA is TGTGCCAGCTCACCTGTAGTGGCCGGGGAGCTGTTTTTT.

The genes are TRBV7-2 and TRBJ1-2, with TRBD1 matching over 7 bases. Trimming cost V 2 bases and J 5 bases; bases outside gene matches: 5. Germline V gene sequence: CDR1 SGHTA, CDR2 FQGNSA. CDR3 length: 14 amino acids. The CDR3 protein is CASSLTGQIYGYTF. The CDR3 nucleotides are TGTGCCAGCAGCTTAACGGGACAGATATATGGCTACACCTTC.

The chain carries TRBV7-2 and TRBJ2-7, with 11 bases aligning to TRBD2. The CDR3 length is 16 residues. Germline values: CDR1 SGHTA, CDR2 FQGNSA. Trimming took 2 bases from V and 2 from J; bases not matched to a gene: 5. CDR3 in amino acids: CASSLLGTSGPYEQYF. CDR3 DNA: TGTGCCAGCAGCTTATTAGGGACTAGCGGTCCCTACGAGCAGTACTTC. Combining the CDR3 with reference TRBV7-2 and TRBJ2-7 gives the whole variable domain GAGVSQSPSNKVTEKGKDVELRCDPISGHTALYWYRQSLGQGLEFLIYFQGNSAPDKSGLPSDRFSAERTGGSVSTLTIQRTQQEDSAVYLCASSLLGTSGPYEQYFGPGTRLTVT.

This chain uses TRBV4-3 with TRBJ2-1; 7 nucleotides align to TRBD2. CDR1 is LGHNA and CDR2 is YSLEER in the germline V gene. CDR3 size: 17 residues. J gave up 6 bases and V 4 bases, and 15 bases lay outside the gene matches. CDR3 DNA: TGCGCCAGCAGCCCAGATAGCTTACGCGGGGGAAGCAATGAGCAGTTCTTC. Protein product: CASSPDSLRGGSNEQFF.